This is a list of T cell receptor beta chains from one sample in a study of blood T cell repertoires in COVID-19. Sequenced by immunoSEQ multiplex PCR; TCRdb stores in-frame clones only, minus some. Among 150,000 to 200,000 clones listed, around 79% were seen once. Material for sequencing was peripheral blood. The origin of the receptors is a man between 60 and 75 years old with active or convalescent COVID-19. The CDR3 runs from the conserved cysteine through the conserved F or W.

TRBV4-1	TRBJ1-2	CASSRGGGEGGYTF
TRBV4-1	TRBJ2-7	CASSQPAYEQYF
TRBV11-3	TRBJ2-1	CASSLSYNEQFF
TRBV5-1	TRBJ2-7	CASSRLTSGDEQYF
TRBV27	TRBJ2-7	CASRRTGGLREQYF
TRBV28	TRBJ2-7	CASSSPGLEYEQYF
TRBV19	TRBJ2-7	CASSIGGYEQYF
TRBV19	TRBJ2-7	CASSQDRDYEQYF
TRBV30	TRBJ1-4	CALGTGGMKKLFF
TRBV7-9	TRBJ2-3	CASGGITDTQYF
TRBV7-2	TRBJ1-6	CASSSGLTYNSPLHF
TRBV7-2	TRBJ2-2	CASSLTGSGTGELFF
TRBV6-4	TRBJ2-1	CASSRAGDSPNEQFF
TRBV4-1	TRBJ2-5	CASSPQEASGKETQYF
TRBV28	TRBJ1-1	CASEGYGAWDTEAFF
TRBV19	TRBJ1-1	CASSLSAGVNTEAFF
TRBV6-2/TRBV6-3	TRBJ2-7	CASSLPRDEQYF
TRBV6-5	TRBJ2-4	CASRQLAKNIQYF
TRBV19	TRBJ1-2	CAPGEAGIRAGSFPDGYTF